This passage covers 9 T cell receptor beta chains from one sample sequenced in a study of control samples from healthy donors and cancer patients. Method: immunoSEQ multiplex PCR; TCRdb's copy keeps in-frame clones and lacks some. The profile covers roughly 88,000 clones, with approximately 91% appearing a single time and 0.85% to 1% taken by the ten largest. The specimen sequenced was blood. These receptors all come from a young woman in good health.

For this clone: The identical CDR3 is also encoded by other nucleotide sequences in the sample. The chain employs TRBV18 and TRBJ1-1; no clear D. CDR1 and CDR2 (germline): KGHSH, LQKENI. CDR3 length: 12 amino acids. V was shortened by 3 bases and J by 0 bases, with 2 bases between the two germline ends. The CDR3 nucleotides are TGTGCCAGCTCACCCCTGAACACTGAAGCTTTCTTT. Protein: CASSPLNTEAFF.

This chain links TRBV18 with TRBJ2-5, with unresolved D. The germline CDR1 and CDR2 sequences are KGHSH and LQKENI. The length of the CDR3 is 11 residues. V lost 2 bases to trimming and J lost 5 bases, with 3 bases between them. The CDR3 DNA sequence: TGTGCCAGCTCACCAATGGAGACCCAGTACTTC. The encoded protein is CASSPMETQYF.

The V and J genes are TRBV7-9 and TRBJ2-7, with 8 bases lining up with TRBD1. V shed 6 bases, J shed 4 bases, and the junction held 8 bases outside the gene matches. The CDR3 runs 14 residues. Germline CDR1 SEHNR, CDR2 FQNEAQ (reference sequence). The CDR3 spells CASSGTGDWYEQYF. In nucleotides, the CDR3 is TGTGCCAGCAGTGGGACAGGCGACTGGTACGAGCAGTACTTC.

The V call is TRBV21-1, the J call TRBJ2-1; the table's D call of TRBD2 was not tested on the DNA. TRBV21-1 is a known pseudogene. This CDR3 has 18 amino acids. In DNA, the CDR3 is TGTGCCAGCAGCAAATTTAAGGGGGGGTCCAGCTCCTACAATGAGCAGTTCTTC. Protein product: CASSKFKGGSSSYNEQFF.

The genes are TRBV7-3 and TRBJ1-2, with a tentative D call TRBD1 (5 bases). V dropped 2 bases and J dropped 2 bases, with 9 bases sitting between them. Germline-derived CDR1 and CDR2 are SGHTA and FQGTGA. The length of the CDR3 is 14 residues. For the CDR3, the DNA is TGTGCCAGCAGCTTAGACAGATCCAACTATGGCTACACCTTC. Translation gives CASSLDRSNYGYTF.

V and J are TRBV10-3 and TRBJ1-4, with unresolved D. The CDR3 has 13 amino acids. Trimming pared 9 bases from V and 0 bases from J, leaving 8 bases between. Looked up from germline, CDR1 is ENHRY and CDR2 is SYGVKD. CDR3: CAIRLATNEKLFF. The DNA for the CDR3 is TGTGCCATTAGACTAGCAACTAATGAAAAACTGTTTTTT.

A word on this clone: A junction boundary mismatches the germline segment, possibly from a read error. The genes are TRBV6-5 and TRBJ2-3; the D gene is possibly TRBD1 (6 bases). The CDR3 contains 12 residues. Germline V gives CDR1 MNHEY, CDR2 SVGAGI. CDR3 in amino acids: CATRDAPNHRDF. In DNA, the CDR3 is TGTGCCACACGTGACGCCCCAAACCACAGGGATTTT.

The genes are TRBV18 and TRBJ1-2, with a possible D match to TRBD1 (5 bases). The CDR3 has 14 amino acids. The V and J ends lost 6 bases and 7 bases respectively, with 18 bases between them. The V gene's germline CDR1 is KGHSH and CDR2 LQKENI. CDR3 sequence: CASSLSEGGGGYTF. In DNA, the CDR3 is TGTGCCAGCTCCCTTTCCGAAGGTGGGGGTGGCTACACCTTC.

The chain recombines TRBV12-5 with TRBJ2-1; 8 bases align to TRBD1. This CDR3 contains 17 residues. Germline V gives CDR1 LGHNT, CDR2 FRNRAP. J gave up 9 bases and V 0 bases, and 13 bases lay outside the gene matches. The CDR3 is CASGLVLGTGVLSEQFF. The CDR3 DNA reads TGTGCTAGTGGTTTGGTACTAGGGACAGGAGTGCTGAGTGAGCAGTTCTTC.